This T cell receptor beta chain originates from a study of T cell responses to AZD1222 COVID-19 vaccine. The CDR3 runs 14 residues. The ends were cut back, 8 bases at V and 0 bases at J, with 14 bases in the middle. Germline CDR1 reads MNHEY; CDR2 reads SVGAGI. As to this clone: Its antigen remains unidentified.

Using immunoSEQ multiplex PCR, the repertoire was profiled, and TCRdb retains in-frame clones only, with some absent. The sample holds 70,000 to 95,000 clones, 85% to 90% seen once. Points from the study as a whole: CD4 TCRs associated with vaccination spanned spike, dominating at 160-218 and 743-854.

The sample here was peripheral blood, taken 28 days after the second AZD1222 dose. The receptor was isolated from an adult who received the AZD1222 COVID-19 vaccine. V usage is TRBV6-5 and J usage is TRBJ2-7; D perhaps matches TRBD1 (5 bases). The CDR3 region has the DNA TGTGCCAGCCATAATAGGGGCAACTCCTACGAGCAGTACTTC. Amino acids: CASHNRGNSYEQYF.